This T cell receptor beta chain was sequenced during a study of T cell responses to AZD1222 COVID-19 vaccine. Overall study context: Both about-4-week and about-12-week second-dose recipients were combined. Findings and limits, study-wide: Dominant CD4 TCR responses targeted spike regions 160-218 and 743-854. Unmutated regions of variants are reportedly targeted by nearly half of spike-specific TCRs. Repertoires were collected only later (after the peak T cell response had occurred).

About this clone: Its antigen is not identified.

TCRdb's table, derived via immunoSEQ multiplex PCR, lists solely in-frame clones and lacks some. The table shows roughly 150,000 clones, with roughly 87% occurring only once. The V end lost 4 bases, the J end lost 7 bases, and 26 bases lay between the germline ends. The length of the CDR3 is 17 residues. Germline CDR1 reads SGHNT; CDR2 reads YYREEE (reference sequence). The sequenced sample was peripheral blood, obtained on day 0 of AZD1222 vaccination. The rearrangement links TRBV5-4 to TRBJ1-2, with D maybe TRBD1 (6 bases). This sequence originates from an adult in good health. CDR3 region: CASSPFSPGGPIGGYTF. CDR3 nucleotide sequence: TGTGCCAGCAGCCCTTTTTCACCCGGGGGGCCGATTGGTGGCTACACCTTC. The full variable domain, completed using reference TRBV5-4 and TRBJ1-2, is ETGVTQSPTHLIKTRGQQVTLRCSSQSGHNTVSWYQQALGQGPQFIFQYYREEENGRGNFPPRFSGLQFPNYSSELNVNALELDDSALYLCASSPFSPGGPIGGYTFGSGTRLTVV.